This T cell receptor (beta chain) was documented in a study of molecular identifiers for immune sequencing clone quantification. Germline V gene lookup returns CDR1 SNHLY and CDR2 FYNNEI. V shed 6 bases, J shed 0 bases, and the junction held 6 bases outside the gene matches. The CDR3 is 16 residues long. TCRdb recomputed calls from the PCR reads with MiXCR, one row per CDR3 protein. The sample holds 70,000 to 90,000 distinct CDR3 sequences, 20% to 25% seen once. This clonotype was counted at least ten times. The V and J genes are TRBV2 and TRBJ1-1; 11 bases line up with TRBD1. This clonotype was sampled from a human donor in good health. Some libraries in this study had Jurkat cell RNA spiked in. The sequencing input was naive CD8+ T cells from blood, with Jurkat cell RNA spiked in. Subset given: FACS-sorted CD8+CD4-CCR7+CD45RA+ naive T cells. CDR3 protein: CASRGTGGDLNTEAFF. CDR3 DNA: TGTGCCAGCAGAGGGACAGGGGGGGACTTGAACACTGAAGCTTTCTTT.